This T cell receptor (beta chain) was profiled in a study of Tregs in tolerant kidney transplant recipients. CDR3 length equals 15 residues. Germline assignment: CDR1 SGHNT and CDR2 YYREEE (reference sequence). V lost 4 bases and J lost 6; bases outside the gene matches: 8. The data were produced by immunoSEQ multiplex PCR, yet TCRdb's version contains in-frame clones alone and is incomplete. This table has about 110,000 clones, around 90% appearing once. Study conclusions and caveats: Validation in larger populations is needed because few patients were studied.

Points on this clone: Its antigen is unknown.

This material consisted of CD4+ T cells from blood, taken before the transplant. The genes are TRBV5-4 and TRBJ2-1; 9 bases map to TRBD1. The sequence was collected from a human donor who received a combined kidney and bone marrow transplant. CDR3 sequence: CASSVPGQGPNEQFF. The CDR3 nucleotides are TGTGCCAGCAGCGTGCCGGGACAGGGCCCCAATGAGCAGTTCTTC.